Given below is one T cell receptor (beta chain) in context. Authors' analysis steps: Researchers report that nucleated cell counts were estimated from reference gene primer amplification. TCRdb's table, derived via immunoSEQ multiplex PCR, lists solely in-frame clones and lacks some. V and J calls and clone size are as listed in that table; D and trimming were resolved from the DNA. Seen here are 200,000 to 300,000 clones, about nine tenths observed once, and the top ten hold 3.7%. This entry comes from a study of blood T cell repertoires in COVID-19. Study in general: The analysed material was cDNA or gDNA that came from T cells, B-cell-depleted T cells, or PBMCs.

The CDR3 is 11 residues long. V dropped 8 bases and J dropped 5; count of bases not matched to a gene: 0. The chain employs TRBV12-3 or TRBV12-4 and TRBJ2-7; 10 bases match TRBD1. The source of this sequence is a woman in her forties with acute or convalescent COVID-19. The sample was peripheral blood. CDR3: CASGQGDEQYV. The CDR3, as DNA: TGTGCCAGCGGACAGGGGGACGAGCAGTACGTC.